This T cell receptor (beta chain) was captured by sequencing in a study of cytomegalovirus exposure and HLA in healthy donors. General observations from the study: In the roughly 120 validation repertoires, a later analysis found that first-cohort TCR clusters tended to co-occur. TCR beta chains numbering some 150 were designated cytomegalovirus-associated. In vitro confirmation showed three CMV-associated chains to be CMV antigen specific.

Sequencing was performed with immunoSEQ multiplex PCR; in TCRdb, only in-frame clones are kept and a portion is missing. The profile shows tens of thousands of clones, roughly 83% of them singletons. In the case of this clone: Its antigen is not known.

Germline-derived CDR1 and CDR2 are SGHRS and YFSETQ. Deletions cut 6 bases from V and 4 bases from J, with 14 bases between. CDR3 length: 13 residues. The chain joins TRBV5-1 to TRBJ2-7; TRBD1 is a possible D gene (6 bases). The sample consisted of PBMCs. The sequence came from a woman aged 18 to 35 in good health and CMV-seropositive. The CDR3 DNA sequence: TGCGCCAGCACCCGGACAGAAGGATACGAGCAGTACTTC. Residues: CASTRTEGYEQYF.